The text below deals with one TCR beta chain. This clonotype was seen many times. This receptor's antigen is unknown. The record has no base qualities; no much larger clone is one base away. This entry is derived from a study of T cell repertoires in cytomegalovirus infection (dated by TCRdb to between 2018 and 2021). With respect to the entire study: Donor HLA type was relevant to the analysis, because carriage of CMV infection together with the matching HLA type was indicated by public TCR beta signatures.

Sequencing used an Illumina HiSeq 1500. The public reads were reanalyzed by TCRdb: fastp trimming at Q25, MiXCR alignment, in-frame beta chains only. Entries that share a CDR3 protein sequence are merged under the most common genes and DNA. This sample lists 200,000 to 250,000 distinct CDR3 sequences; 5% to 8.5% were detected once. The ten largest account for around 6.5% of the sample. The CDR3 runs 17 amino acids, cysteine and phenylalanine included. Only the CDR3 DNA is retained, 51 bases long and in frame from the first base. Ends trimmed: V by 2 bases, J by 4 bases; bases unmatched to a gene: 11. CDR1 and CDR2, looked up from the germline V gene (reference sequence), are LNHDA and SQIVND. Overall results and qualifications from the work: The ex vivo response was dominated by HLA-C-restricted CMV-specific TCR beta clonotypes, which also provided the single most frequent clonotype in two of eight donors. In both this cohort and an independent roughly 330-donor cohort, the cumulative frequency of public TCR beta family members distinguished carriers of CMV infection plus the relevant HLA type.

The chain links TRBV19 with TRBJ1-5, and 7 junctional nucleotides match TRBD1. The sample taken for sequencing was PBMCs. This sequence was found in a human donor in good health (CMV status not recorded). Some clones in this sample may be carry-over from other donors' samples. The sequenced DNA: TGTGCCAGTAGTATAAGAAGAGGGGGCACTTCAAATCAGCCCCAGCATTTT. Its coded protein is CASSIRRGGTSNQPQHF. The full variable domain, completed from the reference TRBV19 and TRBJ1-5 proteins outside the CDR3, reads DGGITQSPKYLFRKEGQNVTLSCEQNLNHDAMYWYRQDPGQGLRLIYYSQIVNDFQKGDIAEGYSVSREKKESFPLTVTSAQKNPTAFYLCASSIRRGGTSNQPQHFGDGTRLSIL.